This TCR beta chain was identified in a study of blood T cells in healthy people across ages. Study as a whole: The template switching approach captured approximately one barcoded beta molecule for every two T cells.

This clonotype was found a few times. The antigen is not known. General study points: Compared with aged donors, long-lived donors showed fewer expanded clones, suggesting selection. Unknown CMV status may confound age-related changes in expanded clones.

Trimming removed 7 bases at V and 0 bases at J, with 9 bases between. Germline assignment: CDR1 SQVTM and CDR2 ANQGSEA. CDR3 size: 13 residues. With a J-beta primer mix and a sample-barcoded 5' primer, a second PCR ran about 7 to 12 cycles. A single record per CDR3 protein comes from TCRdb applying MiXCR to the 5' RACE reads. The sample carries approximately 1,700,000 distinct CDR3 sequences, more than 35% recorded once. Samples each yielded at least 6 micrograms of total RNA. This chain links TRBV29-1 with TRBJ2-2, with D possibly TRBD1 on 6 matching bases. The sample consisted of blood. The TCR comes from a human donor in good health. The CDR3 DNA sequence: TGCAGCGGCTACAGGGCGAACACCGGGGAGCTGTTTTTT. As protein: CSGYRANTGELFF.